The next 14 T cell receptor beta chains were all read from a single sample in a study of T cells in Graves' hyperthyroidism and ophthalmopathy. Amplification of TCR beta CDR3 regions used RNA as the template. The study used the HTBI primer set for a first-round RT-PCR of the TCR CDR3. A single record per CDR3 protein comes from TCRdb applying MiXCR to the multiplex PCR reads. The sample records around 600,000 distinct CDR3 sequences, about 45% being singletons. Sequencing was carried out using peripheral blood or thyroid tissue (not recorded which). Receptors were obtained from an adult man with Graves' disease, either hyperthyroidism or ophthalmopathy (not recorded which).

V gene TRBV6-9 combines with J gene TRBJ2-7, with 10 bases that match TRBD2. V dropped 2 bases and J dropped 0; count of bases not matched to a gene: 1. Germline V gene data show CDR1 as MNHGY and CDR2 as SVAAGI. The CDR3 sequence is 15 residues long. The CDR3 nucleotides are TGTGCCAGCAGTTATGGACTAGCGGACTCCTACGAGCAGTACTTC. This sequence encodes CASSYGLADSYEQYF.

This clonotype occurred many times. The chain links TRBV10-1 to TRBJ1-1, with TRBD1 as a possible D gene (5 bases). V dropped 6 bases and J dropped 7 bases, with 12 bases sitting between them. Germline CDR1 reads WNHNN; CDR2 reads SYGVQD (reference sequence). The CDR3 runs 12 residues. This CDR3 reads CASSPDSYEAFF. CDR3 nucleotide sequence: TGCGCCAGCAGCCCAGACAGTTATGAAGCTTTCTTT.

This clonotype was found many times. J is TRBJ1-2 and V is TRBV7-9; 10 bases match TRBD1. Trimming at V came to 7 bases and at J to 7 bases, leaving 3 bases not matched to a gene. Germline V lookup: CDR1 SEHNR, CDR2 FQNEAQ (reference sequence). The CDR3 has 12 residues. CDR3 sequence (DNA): TGTGCCAGCACGACAGGGGGCTTTGGCTACACCTTC. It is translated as CASTTGGFGYTF.

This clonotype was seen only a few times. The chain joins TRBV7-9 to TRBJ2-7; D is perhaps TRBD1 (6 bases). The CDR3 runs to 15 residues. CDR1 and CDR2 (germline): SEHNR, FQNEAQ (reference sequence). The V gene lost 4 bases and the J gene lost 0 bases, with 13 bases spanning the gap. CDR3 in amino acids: CASSSPDRFSYEQYF. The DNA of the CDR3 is TGTGCCAGCAGCTCGCCAGACAGGTTCTCCTACGAGCAGTACTTC.

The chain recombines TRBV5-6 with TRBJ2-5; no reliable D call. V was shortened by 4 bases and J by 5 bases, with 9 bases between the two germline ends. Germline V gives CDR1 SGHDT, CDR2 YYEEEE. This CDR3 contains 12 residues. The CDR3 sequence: CASSNMAETQYF. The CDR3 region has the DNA TGTGCCAGCAGCAACATGGCGGAGACCCAGTACTTC.

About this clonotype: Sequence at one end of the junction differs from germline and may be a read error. CDR3 coding DNA: TGTGCCAGCAGCCTTGGTGTTCGGCGCGACAGGGGGGGGGAGACCCAGTACTTC. It is translated as CASSLGVRRDRGGETQYF. V gene TRBV4-1 combines with J gene TRBJ2-5, with 9 positions matching TRBD1. CDR1 and CDR2 from the germline V gene are MGHRA and YSYEKL. CDR3 length: 18 amino acids.

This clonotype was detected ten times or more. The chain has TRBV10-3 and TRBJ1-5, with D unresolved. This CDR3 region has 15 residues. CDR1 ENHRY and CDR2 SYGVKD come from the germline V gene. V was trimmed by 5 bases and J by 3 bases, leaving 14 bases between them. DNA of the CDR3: TGTGCCATCAGTTTTACCGGACGGGACAATCAGCCCCAGCATTTT. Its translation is CAISFTGRDNQPQHF.

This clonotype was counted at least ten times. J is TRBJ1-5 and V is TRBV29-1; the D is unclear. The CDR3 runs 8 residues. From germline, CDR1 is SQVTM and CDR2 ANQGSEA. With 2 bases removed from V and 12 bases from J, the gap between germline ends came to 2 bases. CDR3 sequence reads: CSVEIQHF. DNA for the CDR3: TGCAGCGTTGAAATCCAGCATTTT.

CDR3 in amino acids: CASRTARETQYF. In DNA form, the CDR3 reads TGTGCCAGCAGGACGGCCCGAGAGACCCAGTACTTC. The gene calls are TRBV6-6 and TRBJ2-5; D uncertain. The CDR3 is 12 amino acids. Trimming shortened V by 6 bases and J by 4 bases, and 9 bases separated the two germline ends. Germline V CDR1 and CDR2: MNHNY, SVGAGI (reference sequence).

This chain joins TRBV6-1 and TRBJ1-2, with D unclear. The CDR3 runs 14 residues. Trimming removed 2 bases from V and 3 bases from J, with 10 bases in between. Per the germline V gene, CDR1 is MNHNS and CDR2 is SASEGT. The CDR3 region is CASSEFAGYYGYTF. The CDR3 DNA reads TGTGCCAGCAGTGAATTTGCGGGCTACTATGGCTACACCTTC.

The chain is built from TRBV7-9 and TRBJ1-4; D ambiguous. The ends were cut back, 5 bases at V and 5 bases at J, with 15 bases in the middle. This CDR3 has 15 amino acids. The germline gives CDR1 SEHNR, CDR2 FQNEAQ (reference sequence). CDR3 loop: CASSRTPERNEKLFF. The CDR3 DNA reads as TGTGCCAGCAGCCGGACGCCGGAGAGGAATGAAAAACTGTTTTTT.

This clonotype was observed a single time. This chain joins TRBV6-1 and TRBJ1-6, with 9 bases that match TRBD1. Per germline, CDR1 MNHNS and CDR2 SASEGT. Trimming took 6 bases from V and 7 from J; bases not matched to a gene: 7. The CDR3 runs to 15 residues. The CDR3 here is CASSRTGDKNSPLHF. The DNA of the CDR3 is TGTGCCAGCAGCAGGACAGGGGATAAGAATTCACCCCTCCACTTT.

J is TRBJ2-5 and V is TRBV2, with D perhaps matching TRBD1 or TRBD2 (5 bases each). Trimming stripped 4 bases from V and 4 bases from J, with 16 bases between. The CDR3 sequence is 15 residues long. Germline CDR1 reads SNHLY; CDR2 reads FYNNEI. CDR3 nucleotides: TGTGCCAGCAGTGGGCAGCAGGGAGTGAGAGAGACCCAGTACTTC. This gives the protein CASSGQQGVRETQYF.

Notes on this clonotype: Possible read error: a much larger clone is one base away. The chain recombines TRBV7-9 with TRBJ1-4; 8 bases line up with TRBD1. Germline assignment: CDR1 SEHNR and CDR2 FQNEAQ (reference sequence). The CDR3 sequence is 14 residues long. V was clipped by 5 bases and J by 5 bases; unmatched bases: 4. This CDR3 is CASSGRGRNEKLFF. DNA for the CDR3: TGTGCCAGCAGCGGCAGGGGGCGGAATGAAAAACTGTTTTTT.